A single sample is the source of the 3 T cell receptor beta chains below, sequenced in a study of human T cells and chemical hapten exposure. Sample time point: patch test 3, about 24 weeks after DPC sensitization. Documented treatment: therapeutic diphenylcyclopropenone sensitization with weekly scalp DPC. One entry per CDR3 protein results from TCRdb running MiXCR on the RACE reads. This table holds 100,000 or so distinct CDR3 sequences, less than 35% found once. Specimen: whole blood, collected in connection with sensitization to the hapten diphenylcyclopropenone (DPC). These receptors came from a man aged 35 to 55 with alopecia areata. Some clones in this sample may be carry-over from other donors' samples.

V is TRBV6-2 or TRBV6-3 and J is TRBJ2-3; D is possibly TRBD2 (6 bases). CDR1 is MNHEY and CDR2 is SVGEGT in the germline V gene. The V end lost 6 bases, the J end lost 4 bases, and 17 bases lay between the germline ends. There are 15 residues in the CDR3. This CDR3 reads CASSRDLFQPDTQYF. In DNA, the CDR3 is TGTGCCAGCAGCCGGGACTTATTTCAGCCAGATACGCAGTATTTT.

The chain is built from TRBV5-1 and TRBJ2-3; 9 bases fit TRBD1. Germline V lookup: CDR1 SGHRS, CDR2 YFSETQ. Trimming took 7 bases from V and 2 from J; bases not matched to a gene: 5. CDR3 length equals 14 residues. The CDR3 DNA reads TGCGCCAGCTACAGGGACAGGGTCACAGATACGCAGTATTTT. This gives the protein CASYRDRVTDTQYF.

The chain employs TRBV5-6 and TRBJ2-1; 9 positions agree with TRBD1. Germline loops: CDR1 SGHDT, CDR2 YYEEEE. The CDR3 runs to 12 residues. V lost 2 bases and J lost 15; bases outside the gene matches: 6. CDR3: CASSFGTGMVFF. CDR3 bases: TGTGCCAGCAGCTTCGGGACAGGGATGGTGTTCTTC. Combining the CDR3 with reference TRBV5-6 and TRBJ2-1 gives the whole variable domain DAGVTQSPTHLIKTRGQQVTLRCSPKSGHDTVSWYQQALGQGPQFIFQYYEEEERQRGNFPDRFSGHQFPNYSSELNVNALLLGDSALYLCASSFGTGMVFFGPGTRLTVL.